One sample yielded the 18 T cell receptor beta chains listed below, sequenced in a study of T cell responses to AZD1222 COVID-19 vaccine (dated by TCRdb to about 2021). The method behind the library was the immunoSEQ multiplex PCR assay. TCRdb re-hosts the immuneACCESS table, in-frame sequences only. Its copies lack some clones; in the studies checked, an unresolved V gene accounts for under half of them, and the cause for the rest is not known. For this sample the table gives under 140,000 clones, of which about 94% were detected only once. The ten largest clones represent 2.5% to 3% of the sample. The sample's time point, from its label and the paper: about 28 days (+/-7) after the second vaccine dose. The sequences come from peripheral blood, collected 28 days after the second AZD1222 dose. The receptors originated from an adult who received the AZD1222 COVID-19 vaccine.

This chain links TRBV5-4 with TRBJ1-2; D may be TRBD1 (5 bases). Germline loops: CDR1 SGHNT, CDR2 YYREEE (reference sequence). The germline V and J ends were trimmed by 4 bases and 8 bases, with 15 bases remaining between them. The CDR3 covers 13 residues. The CDR3 protein is CASSRREGVGYTF. CDR3 coding DNA: TGTGCCAGCAGCCGCAGGGAAGGGGTGGGCTACACCTTC.

This clone was observed once. The rearrangement joins TRBV10-2 to TRBJ1-3; TRBD1 is a possible D gene (5 bases). The V gene lost 0 bases and the J gene lost 4 bases, with 10 bases spanning the gap. This CDR3 is built from 15 residues. In germline, CDR1 is WSHSY, CDR2 SAAADI. CDR3 loop: CASSESGGSGNTIYF. The CDR3 region has the DNA TGCGCCAGCAGTGAGTCCGGGGGTTCCGGAAACACCATATATTTT.

This sequence joins TRBV5-1 and TRBJ2-1; 12 positions agree with TRBD2. V lost 2 bases to trimming and J lost 6 bases; unmatched junction nucleotides: 12. The CDR3 length is 18 residues. CDR1 and CDR2 (germline): SGHRS, YFSETQ. In DNA form, the CDR3 reads TGCGCCAGCAGCTTTAAGACTAGCGGGAGTGGGGGTGGCAATGAGCAGTTCTTC. Translating gives CASSFKTSGSGGGNEQFF.

This chain connects TRBV18 to TRBJ2-2; a weak D match, TRBD1 (6 bases). Looked up from germline, CDR1 is KGHSH and CDR2 is LQKENI. This CDR3 has 16 residues. Deletions cut 4 bases from V and 0 bases from J, with 12 bases between. The CDR3 coding sequence is TGTGCCAGCTCACGGACAGAATTGGCGAACACCGGGGAGCTGTTTTTT. This encodes CASSRTELANTGELFF.

V usage is TRBV27 and J usage is TRBJ1-5; D is possibly TRBD1 (6 bases). The germline CDR1 and CDR2 sequences are MNHEY and SMNVEV (reference sequence). The CDR3 is 15 residues long. The ends were cut back, 6 bases at V and 4 bases at J, with 16 bases in the middle. The CDR3 sequence is CASSTLQGRNQPQHF. DNA for the CDR3: TGTGCCAGCAGCACGTTACAGGGTCGGAATCAGCCCCAGCATTTT.

V usage is TRBV4-1 and J usage is TRBJ1-2; D gene unclear. With 2 bases removed from V and 4 bases from J, the gap between germline ends came to 8 bases. Germline-derived CDR1 and CDR2 are MGHRA and YSYEKL. The CDR3 is 13 amino acids. The CDR3: CASSQSALYGYTF. DNA of the CDR3: TGCGCCAGCAGCCAATCCGCTCTCTATGGCTACACCTTC.

V and J are TRBV19 and TRBJ1-2, with 10 bases that match TRBD1. This CDR3 contains 13 residues. Trimming cost V 4 bases and J 7 bases; bases outside gene matches: 3. CDR1 and CDR2 (germline): LNHDA, SQIVND (reference sequence). The CDR3 sequence: CASSSRDRGGYTF. The CDR3 DNA is TGTGCCAGTAGTAGCCGGGACAGGGGTGGCTACACCTTC.

The count of this clone is one. This chain links TRBV9 with TRBJ1-6; a possible D gene is TRBD1 (6 bases). Between the trimmed V and J ends, which lost 4 bases and 10 bases, there was a span of 15 bases. CDR1 SGDLS and CDR2 YYNGEE come from the germline V gene. The CDR3 consists of 14 residues. CDR3 sequence reads: CASSLQGGKSPLHF. The CDR3 coding sequence is TGTGCCAGCAGCCTACAGGGAGGTAAATCACCCCTCCACTTT.

This chain links TRBV6-5 with TRBJ1-2; no reliable D call. The V end lost 2 bases, the J end lost 7 bases, and 14 bases lay between the germline ends. The germline CDR1 and CDR2 sequences are MNHEY and SVGAGI. The CDR3 spans 14 residues. The chain's CDR3 is CASSYAQIYGGYTF. The CDR3 DNA sequence: TGTGCCAGCAGTTACGCTCAAATTTACGGTGGCTACACCTTC.

This chain links TRBV7-9 with TRBJ1-3; D unresolved. The germline V gene has CDR1 SEHNR and CDR2 FQNEAQ (reference sequence). Trimming shortened V by 3 bases and J by 10 bases, and 19 bases separated the two germline ends. The CDR3 loop spans 15 amino acids. CDR3 residues: CASSLAPGHLGTIYF. CDR3 in DNA: TGTGCCAGCAGCTTGGCGCCGGGCCACCTCGGGACCATATATTTT.

The chain combines TRBV6-5 with TRBJ1-6; TRBD1 might be the D (6 bases). Germline CDR1 MNHEY, CDR2 SVGAGI. This CDR3 comprises 14 residues. V was shortened by 8 bases and J by 8 bases, with 16 bases between the two germline ends. CDR3: CASSAGAADSPLHF. For the CDR3, the DNA is TGTGCCAGCTCTGCGGGGGCGGCGGATTCACCCCTCCACTTT.

The chain uses TRBV5-1 and TRBJ2-1, with 8 positions matching TRBD2. CDR1 is SGHRS, CDR2 YFSETQ, per germline. CDR3 length: 17 amino acids. Trimming took 4 bases from V and 4 from J; bases not matched to a gene: 13. The CDR3 is CASSTGLALFLYNEQFF. The CDR3 nucleotides read TGCGCCAGCAGCACAGGACTAGCCCTCTTTTTATACAATGAGCAGTTCTTC.

This rearrangement joins TRBV9 to TRBJ1-5; D remains unclear. This CDR3 has 15 amino acids. The germline V and J ends were trimmed by 0 bases and 0 bases, with 7 bases remaining between them. Germline values: CDR1 SGDLS, CDR2 YYNGEE. CDR3 residues: CASSVGRGSNQPQHF. The CDR3 DNA sequence: TGTGCCAGCAGCGTAGGGCGGGGTAGCAATCAGCCCCAGCATTTT. The full variable domain, with the rest looked up from reference TRBV9 and TRBJ1-5, is DSGVTQTPKHLITATGQRVTLRCSPRSGDLSVYWYQQSLDQGLQFLIQYYNGEERAKGNILERFSAQQFPDLHSELNLSSLELGDSALYFCASSVGRGSNQPQHFGDGTRLSIL.

The rearrangement links TRBV18 to TRBJ1-2; no clear D. The ends were cut back, 1 base at V and 2 bases at J, with 5 bases in the middle. Germline CDR1 reads KGHSH; CDR2 reads LQKENI. The CDR3 contains 13 residues. This CDR3 reads CASSPLGNYGYTF. As DNA, the CDR3 is TGTGCCAGCTCACCACTCGGGAACTATGGCTACACCTTC. Together with reference TRBV18 and TRBJ1-2, the CDR3 gives the full variable domain: NAGVMQNPRHLVRRRGQEARLRCSPMKGHSHVYWYRQLPEEGLKFMVYLQKENIIDESGMPKERFSAEFPKEGPSILRIQQVVRGDSAAYFCASSPLGNYGYTFGSGTRLTVV.

This chain joins TRBV5-6 and TRBJ1-1; the D gene is possibly TRBD1 (6 bases). Trimming stripped 0 bases from V and 10 bases from J, with 16 bases between. This CDR3 is 14 amino acids long. Germline V gene sequence: CDR1 SGHDT, CDR2 YYEEEE. The CDR3 sequence: CASSLGGPPGGAFF. The CDR3 DNA follows: TGTGCCAGCAGCTTGGGGGGGCCACCCGGAGGAGCTTTCTTT.

This chain uses TRBV19 with TRBJ2-7; possibly TRBD2 for D (5 bases). The CDR3 extends over 19 amino acids. Trimming pared 6 bases from V and 0 bases from J, leaving 27 bases between. The germline CDR1 and CDR2 sequences are LNHDA and SQIVND (reference sequence). As DNA, the CDR3 is TGTGCCAGTAGCCCAAGTGAGGGCGCAACTTTCCTTAGCTCCTACGAGCAGTACTTC. This translates into CASSPSEGATFLSSYEQYF.

V usage is TRBV5-6 and J usage is TRBJ1-2; D call uncertain. Deletions cut 0 bases from V and 8 bases from J, with 8 bases between. CDR1 SGHDT and CDR2 YYEEEE come from the germline V gene. This CDR3 is built from 12 residues. CDR3 loop: CASSLAWSGYTF. The CDR3 DNA reads as TGTGCCAGCAGCTTGGCCTGGAGCGGCTACACCTTC.

The chain recombines TRBV7-8 with TRBJ1-2; D uncertain. Trimming pared 10 bases from V and 5 bases from J, leaving 23 bases between. Germline loops: CDR1 SGHVS, CDR2 FQNEAQ. CDR3 size: 15 residues. The CDR3 spells CATTSGPGVNYGYTF. The CDR3 coding sequence is TGTGCCACCACTTCTGGCCCCGGGGTTAATTATGGCTACACCTTC. The full variable domain, its missing parts supplied by reference TRBV7-8 and TRBJ1-2, is GAGVSQSPRYKVAKRGQDVALRCDPISGHVSLFWYQQALGQGPEFLTYFQNEAQLDKSGLPSDRFFAERPEGSVSTLKIQRTQQEDSAVYLCATTSGPGVNYGYTFGSGTRLTVV.